In its sample, the clone carrying this TCR beta chain was seen a few times. The CDR3 extends over 12 amino acids. Germline loops: CDR1 SNHLY, CDR2 FYNNEI. The source of the sample is a study of blood T cells in healthy people across ages. A J-beta primer mix and a sample-barcoded 5' primer were used in a second PCR of roughly 6 to 12 cycles. Using its own MiXCR run on the 5' RACE reads, TCRdb lists one record per CDR3 protein. The top ten clones hold roughly 2.1% of a sample with 1.5 million to 2 million distinct CDR3 sequences, around half of them seen once. Isolated per sample were at least 7 million PBMCs. Total RNA amounts of at least 5 micrograms were extracted per sample.

Sequencing was carried out using blood. This rearrangement joins TRBV2 to TRBJ2-5; perhaps TRBD1 as D (5 bases). The J call could be wrong; TRBJ2-7 is a better fit for the DNA end. The origin of this receptor is a woman between 35 and 50 years old in good health. The CDR3 reads CACLDRAYEQYF. The CDR3 nucleotides are TGTGCCTGCCTAGACAGAGCCTACGAGCAGTACTTC.